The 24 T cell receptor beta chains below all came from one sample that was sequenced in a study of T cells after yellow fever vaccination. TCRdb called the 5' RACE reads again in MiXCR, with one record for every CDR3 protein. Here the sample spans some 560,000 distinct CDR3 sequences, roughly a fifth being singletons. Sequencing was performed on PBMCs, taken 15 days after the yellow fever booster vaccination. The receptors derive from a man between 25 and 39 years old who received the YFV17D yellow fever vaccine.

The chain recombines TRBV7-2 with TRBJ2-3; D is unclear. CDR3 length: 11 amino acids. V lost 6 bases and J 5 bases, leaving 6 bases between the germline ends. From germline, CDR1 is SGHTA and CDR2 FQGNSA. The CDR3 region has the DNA TGTGCCAGCAGGCTTATAGATACGCAGTATTTT. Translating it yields CASRLIDTQYF. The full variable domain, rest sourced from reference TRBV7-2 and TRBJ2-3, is GAGVSQSPSNKVTEKGKDVELRCDPISGHTALYWYRQSLGQGLEFLIYFQGNSAPDKSGLPSDRFSAERTGGSVSTLTIQRTQQEDSAVYLCASRLIDTQYFGPGTRLTVL.

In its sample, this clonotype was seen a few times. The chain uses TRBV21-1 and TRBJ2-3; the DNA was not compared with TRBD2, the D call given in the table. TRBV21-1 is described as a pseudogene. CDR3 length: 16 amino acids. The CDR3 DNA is TGTGCCAGCAGCAAAAAGTCCGGGGAGGGCACAGATACGCAGTATTTT. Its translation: CASSKKSGEGTDTQYF.

CDR3 nucleotides: TGCAGTGCTAGAGATAGCCGTCATGAGCAGTTCTTC. As protein: CSARDSRHEQFF. The chain combines TRBV20-1 with TRBJ2-1; D is unresolved. The germline CDR1 and CDR2 sequences are DFQATT and SNEGSKA (reference sequence). This CDR3 is built from 12 residues. Between the trimmed V and J ends, which lost 0 bases and 8 bases, there was a span of 8 bases.

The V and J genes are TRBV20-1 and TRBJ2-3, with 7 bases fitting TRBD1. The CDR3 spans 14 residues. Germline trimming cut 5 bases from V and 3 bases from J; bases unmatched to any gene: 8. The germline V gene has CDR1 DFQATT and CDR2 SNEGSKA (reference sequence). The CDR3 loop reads CSAPTGSWTDTQYF. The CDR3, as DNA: TGCAGTGCTCCGACAGGGTCTTGGACAGATACGCAGTATTTT.

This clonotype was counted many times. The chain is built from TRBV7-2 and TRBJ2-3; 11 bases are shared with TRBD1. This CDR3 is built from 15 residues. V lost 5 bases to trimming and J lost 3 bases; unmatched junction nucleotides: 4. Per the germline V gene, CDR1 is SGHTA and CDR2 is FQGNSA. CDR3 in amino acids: CASSPRDRGTDTQYF. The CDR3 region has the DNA TGTGCCAGCAGCCCCCGGGACAGGGGGACAGATACGCAGTATTTT.

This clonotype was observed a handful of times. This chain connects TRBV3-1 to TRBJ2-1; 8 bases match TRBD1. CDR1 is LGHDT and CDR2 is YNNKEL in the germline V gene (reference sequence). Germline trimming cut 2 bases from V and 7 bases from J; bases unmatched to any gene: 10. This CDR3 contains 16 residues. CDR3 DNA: TGTGCCAGCAGCCAACACAGTCCAACAGGGGGTAATGAGCAGTTCTTC. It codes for CASSQHSPTGGNEQFF.

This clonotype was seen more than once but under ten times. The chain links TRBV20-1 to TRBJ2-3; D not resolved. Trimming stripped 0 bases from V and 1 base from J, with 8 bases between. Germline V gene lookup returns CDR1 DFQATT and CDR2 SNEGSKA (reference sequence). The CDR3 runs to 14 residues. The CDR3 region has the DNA TGCAGTGCTAGAGACCCGTATGGCACAGATACGCAGTATTTT. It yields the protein CSARDPYGTDTQYF.

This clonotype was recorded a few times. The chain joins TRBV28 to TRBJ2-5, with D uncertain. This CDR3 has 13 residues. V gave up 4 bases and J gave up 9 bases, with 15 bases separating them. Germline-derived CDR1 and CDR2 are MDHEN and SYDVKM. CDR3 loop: CASSYLPLNPQYF. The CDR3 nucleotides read TGTGCCAGCAGTTACCTTCCTTTGAATCCCCAGTACTTC.

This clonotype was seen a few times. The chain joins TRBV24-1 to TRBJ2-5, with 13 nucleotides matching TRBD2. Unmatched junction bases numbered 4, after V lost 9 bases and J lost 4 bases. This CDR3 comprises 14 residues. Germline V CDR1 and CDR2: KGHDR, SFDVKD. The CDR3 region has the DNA TGTGCCACCGGACTAGCGGGAGTTTCAGAGACCCAGTACTTC. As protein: CATGLAGVSETQYF.

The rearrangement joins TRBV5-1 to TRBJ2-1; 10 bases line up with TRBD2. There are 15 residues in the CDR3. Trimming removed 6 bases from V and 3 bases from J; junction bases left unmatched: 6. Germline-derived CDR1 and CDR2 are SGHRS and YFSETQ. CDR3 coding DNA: TGCGCCAGCATGCGGCTAGCGGGGGACTACAATGAGCAGTTCTTC. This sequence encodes CASMRLAGDYNEQFF.

DNA for the CDR3: TGTGCCAGCGGGGACAGGGGGTCCTACAATGAGCAGTTCTTC. Translated, it gives CASGDRGSYNEQFF. The genes are TRBV2 and TRBJ2-1; 11 bases map to TRBD1. CDR3 length equals 14 residues. V dropped 8 bases and J dropped 1; count of bases not matched to a gene: 1. Looked up from germline, CDR1 is SNHLY and CDR2 is FYNNEI.

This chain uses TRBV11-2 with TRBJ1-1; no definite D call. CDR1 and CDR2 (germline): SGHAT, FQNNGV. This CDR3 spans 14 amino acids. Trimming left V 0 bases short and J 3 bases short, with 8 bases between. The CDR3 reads CASSLEGTHTEAFF. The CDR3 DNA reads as TGTGCCAGCAGCTTAGAAGGTACCCACACTGAAGCTTTCTTT.

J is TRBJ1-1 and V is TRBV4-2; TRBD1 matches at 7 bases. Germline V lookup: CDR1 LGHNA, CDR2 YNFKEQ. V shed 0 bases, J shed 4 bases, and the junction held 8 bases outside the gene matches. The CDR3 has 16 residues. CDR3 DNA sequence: TGTGCCAGCAGCCAAGATATGAGGGGGCTGGGCACTGAAGCTTTCTTT. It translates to CASSQDMRGLGTEAFF.

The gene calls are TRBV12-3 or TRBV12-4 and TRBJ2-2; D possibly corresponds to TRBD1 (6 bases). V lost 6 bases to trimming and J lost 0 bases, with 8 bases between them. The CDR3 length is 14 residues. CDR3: CASRQGTNTGELFF. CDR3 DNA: TGTGCCAGCAGGCAGGGGACGAACACCGGGGAGCTGTTTTTT.

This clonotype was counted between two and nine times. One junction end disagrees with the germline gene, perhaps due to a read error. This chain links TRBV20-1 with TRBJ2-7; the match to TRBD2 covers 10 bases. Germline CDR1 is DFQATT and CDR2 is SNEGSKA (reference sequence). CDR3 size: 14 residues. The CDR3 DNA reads TGCAGTGCAAGAGCGCCTAGCGGGAGCCACGAGCAGTACTTC. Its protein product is CSARAPSGSHEQYF.

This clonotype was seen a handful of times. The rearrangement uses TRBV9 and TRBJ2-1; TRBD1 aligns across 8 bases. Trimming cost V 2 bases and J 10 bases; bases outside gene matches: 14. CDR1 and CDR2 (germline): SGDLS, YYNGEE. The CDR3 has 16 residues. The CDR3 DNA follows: TGTGCCAGCAGCGTTGACAGGGGCTTTGCGATGGAAGAGCAGTTCTTC. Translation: CASSVDRGFAMEEQFF.

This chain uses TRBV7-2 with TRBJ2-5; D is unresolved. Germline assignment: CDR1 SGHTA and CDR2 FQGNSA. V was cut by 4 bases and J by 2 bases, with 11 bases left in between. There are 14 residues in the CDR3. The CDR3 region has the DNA TGTGCCAGCAGCTCGTATGGACCTCAAGAGACCCAGTACTTC. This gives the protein CASSSYGPQETQYF.

The CDR3 nucleotides read TGTGCCACCAGACTAGCAGGCACAGATACGCAGTATTTT. Protein: CATRLAGTDTQYF. The chain links TRBV6-1 to TRBJ2-3, with 7 bases lining up with TRBD2. CDR3 length: 13 residues. The V and J ends lost 10 bases and 1 base, in that order; junction bases with no gene match: 5. Germline CDR1 reads MNHNS; CDR2 reads SASEGT.

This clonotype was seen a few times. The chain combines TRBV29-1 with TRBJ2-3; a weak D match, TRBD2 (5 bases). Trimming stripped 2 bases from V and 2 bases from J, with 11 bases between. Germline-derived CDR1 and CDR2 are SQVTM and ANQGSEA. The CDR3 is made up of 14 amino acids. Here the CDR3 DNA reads TGCAGCGTTGAATCCAGCGGTTACACAGATACGCAGTATTTT. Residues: CSVESSGYTDTQYF.

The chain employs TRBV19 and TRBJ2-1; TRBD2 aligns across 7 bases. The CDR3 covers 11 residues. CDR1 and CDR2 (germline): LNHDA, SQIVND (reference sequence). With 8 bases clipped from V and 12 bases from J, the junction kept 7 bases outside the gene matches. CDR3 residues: CASFGDYGQFF. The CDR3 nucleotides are TGTGCCAGTTTTGGGGACTACGGGCAGTTCTTC.

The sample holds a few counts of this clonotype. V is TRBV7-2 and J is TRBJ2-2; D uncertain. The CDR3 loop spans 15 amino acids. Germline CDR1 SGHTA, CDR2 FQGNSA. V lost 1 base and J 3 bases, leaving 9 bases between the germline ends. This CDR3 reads CASSLVADYTGELFF. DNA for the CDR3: TGTGCCAGCAGCTTAGTCGCAGACTACACCGGGGAGCTGTTTTTT.

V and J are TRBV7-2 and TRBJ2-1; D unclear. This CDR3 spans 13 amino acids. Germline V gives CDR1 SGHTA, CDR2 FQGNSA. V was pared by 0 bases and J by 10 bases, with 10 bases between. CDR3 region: CASSLALSSEQFF. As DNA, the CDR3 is TGTGCCAGCAGCTTAGCGCTCAGTTCCGAGCAGTTCTTC.

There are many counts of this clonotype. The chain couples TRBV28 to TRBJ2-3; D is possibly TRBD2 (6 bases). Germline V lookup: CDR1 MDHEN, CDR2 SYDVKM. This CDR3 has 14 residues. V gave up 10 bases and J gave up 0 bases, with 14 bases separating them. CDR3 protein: CATGTGRSTDTQYF. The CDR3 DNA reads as TGTGCCACGGGGACTGGTCGGAGCACAGATACGCAGTATTTT.

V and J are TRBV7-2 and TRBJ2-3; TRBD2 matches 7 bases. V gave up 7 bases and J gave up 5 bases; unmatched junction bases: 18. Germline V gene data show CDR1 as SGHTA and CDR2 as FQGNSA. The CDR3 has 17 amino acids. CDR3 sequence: CASTPYPPTSSQDTQYF. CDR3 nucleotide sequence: TGTGCCAGCACCCCTTACCCCCCGACTAGCTCTCAAGATACGCAGTATTTT.